Listed here is a single TCR beta chain. Its target is unknown. Profiling relied on immunoSEQ multiplex PCR, and the TCRdb table lists in-frame clones only, not all of them. The table lists 30,000 or so clones, 90% to 95% of them singletons. Enrollment shut out patients with autoimmune disease history or systemic immunosuppression. This specimen comes from a study of OX40 agonist ivuxolimab in advanced cancers. Study-wide results and limits: CD8+ T cells were the subset that, on average, had more expanded clones than CD4+. Dosing at 0.1 to 3.0 mg/kg was accompanied by clonal expansion of CD4+ and CD8+ blood T cells by week 6.

The sequenced sample was CD4+ or CD8+ T cells sorted from blood, obtained in a trial of the OX40 agonist ivuxolimab. This sequence was found in an adult with an advanced solid tumor such as melanoma, head and neck, liver or kidney cancer.

CDR3 DNA sequence: TGTGCCAGCAGCCCTGAGCCCCAGGGTGAGCAGTTCTTC. Translating gives CASSPEPQGEQFF. This chain joins TRBV6-6 and TRBJ2-1; TRBD1 is a possible D gene (5 bases). CDR1 is MNHNY, CDR2 SVGAGI, per germline (reference sequence). This CDR3 is built from 13 residues. The V and J ends lost 6 bases and 9 bases respectively, with 15 bases between them.